This T cell receptor beta chain comes out of a study of blood T cell repertoires in COVID-19. V was pared by 4 bases and J by 3 bases, with 4 bases of the junction left unmatched. The CDR3 contains 13 residues. Per germline, CDR1 SGDLS and CDR2 YYNGEE. Profiling relied on immunoSEQ multiplex PCR, and the TCRdb table lists in-frame clones only, not all of them. The sample shows about 370,000 clones, almost 90% of them seen only once. This rearrangement joins TRBV9 to TRBJ2-7; 7 positions match TRBD2. The sample was peripheral blood. This sequence originates from a man between 18 and 35 years old with active or convalescent COVID-19. CDR3 sequence: CASSPGTNYEQYF. The CDR3 region has the DNA TGTGCCAGCAGCCCCGGGACTAACTACGAGCAGTACTTC.